These T cell receptor beta chains were read from a single sample in a study of T cell responses to AZD1222 COVID-19 vaccine. Profiling relied on immunoSEQ multiplex PCR, and the TCRdb table lists in-frame clones only, not all of them. The sample includes fewer than 120,000 clones, over 85% seen only once; the top ten take roughly 15%. The sequenced sample was peripheral blood, obtained 28 days after the second AZD1222 dose. The origin of the receptors is an adult who received the AZD1222 COVID-19 vaccine. Both conserved end residues are part of each CDR3. The order of the fields is V gene, clone size, J gene, D gene, CDR3 protein, CDR3 DNA. D genes are given only for firm matches. Where a row states a size, it is once, few, many or the class of an expanded clone; other rows omit it.

TRBV2	-	TRBJ1-2	-	CASTALGNYGYTF	TGTGCCAGCACTGCTCTGGGGAACTATGGCTACACCTTC
TRBV18	-	TRBJ1-1	-	CASSSTQGRGTEAFF	TGTGCCAGCTCATCGACACAGGGCCGAGGGACTGAAGCTTTCTTT
TRBV7-3	once	TRBJ2-4	-	CASSQSQGSIQYF	TGTGCCAGCAGCCAAAGCCAGGGCAGCATTCAGTACTTC
TRBV5-4	-	TRBJ2-3	-	CASSSGLPRDTQYF	TGTGCCAGCAGTTCTGGACTCCCTCGGGATACGCAGTATTTT
TRBV5-1	-	TRBJ2-3	TRBD2	CASSAGLAGGPTDTQYF	TGCGCCAGCAGCGCCGGACTAGCGGGAGGGCCAACAGATACGCAGTATTTT
TRBV5-6	-	TRBJ1-1	-	CASSLDSKAFF	TGTGCCAGCAGCCTGGACAGTAAAGCTTTCTTT
TRBV18	once	TRBJ2-7	-	CASSPPKTASSYEQYF	TGTGCCAGCTCACCACCAAAAACCGCTAGCTCCTACGAGCAGTACTTC
TRBV5-4	-	TRBJ1-4	-	CASSLGEGTNEKLFF	TGTGCCAGCAGCTTGGGTGAGGGTACTAATGAAAAACTGTTTTTT
TRBV5-6	-	TRBJ2-7	-	CASSLEGQTFGEQYF	TGTGCCAGCAGCTTGGAAGGACAGACATTCGGCGAGCAGTACTTC
TRBV5-1	-	TRBJ2-4	-	CASSLGSVLAKIQYF	TGCGCCAGCAGCTTGGGTTCAGTACTAGCCAAAATCCAGTACTTC
TRBV27	-	TRBJ1-5	-	CASSFQGVGQPQHF	TGTGCCAGCAGTTTCCAGGGTGTGGGACAGCCCCAGCATTTT
TRBV11-2	-	TRBJ1-1	-	CASSLVNRRGAEAFF	TGTGCCAGCAGCTTAGTGAACCGTCGGGGGGCTGAAGCTTTCTTT
TRBV5-6	-	TRBJ1-2	-	CASSSGPSDGYTF	TGTGCCAGCAGCTCCGGACCGAGTGATGGCTACACCTTC
TRBV9	-	TRBJ1-1	-	CASSVARTGRAKAFF	TGTGCCAGCAGCGTAGCTAGGACCGGAAGAGCTAAAGCTTTCTTT
TRBV25-1	-	TRBJ1-3	TRBD1	CASIGTGAISGNTIYF	TGTGCCAGCATAGGGACAGGGGCTATCTCTGGAAACACCATATATTTT
TRBV24-1	-	TRBJ2-7	TRBD1	CATSDPRTGGNEQYF	TGTGCCACCAGTGATCCCCGGACAGGGGGAAACGAGCAGTACTTC
TRBV6-6	-	TRBJ2-7	TRBD1	CASSYSQGVSYEQYF	TGTGCCAGCAGTTATTCGCAGGGGGTCTCCTACGAGCAGTACTTC
TRBV6-2/TRBV6-3	-	TRBJ2-7	TRBD2	CASSYLGLAGDEQYF	TGTGCCAGCAGTTATCTAGGTCTAGCGGGGGATGAGCAGTACTTC
TRBV7-2	once	TRBJ1-4	-	CASSLGAWEKLFF	TGTGCCAGCAGCTTAGGCGCTTGGGAAAAACTGTTTTTT
TRBV1	-	TRBJ2-7	-	CTSSQDGRCYEQYF	TGCACCAGCAGCCAAGACGGGAGATGCTACGAGCAGTACTTC
TRBV5-1	-	TRBJ1-4	-	CASSPGGDRKLFF	TGCGCCAGCAGCCCCGGAGGGGATCGAAAACTGTTTTTT
TRBV25-1	once	TRBJ2-7	-	CASRDWGSNYEQYF	TGTGCCAGCAGGGACTGGGGGAGTAATTACGAGCAGTACTTC
TRBV4-1	-	TRBJ2-7	-	CASSQVITGPNYEQYF	TGCGCCAGCAGCCAAGTTATAACGGGACCGAACTACGAGCAGTACTTC
TRBV28	-	TRBJ1-2	TRBD1	CASSSGQGRGYGYTF	TGTGCCAGCAGCTCGGGACAGGGGCGAGGGTATGGCTACACCTTC
TRBV7-3	-	TRBJ1-1	-	CASSLNPGQLNTEAFF	TGTGCCAGCAGCTTAAACCCCGGACAGCTGAACACTGAAGCTTTCTTT
TRBV7-9	-	TRBJ2-7	-	CASSLRGKIEQYF	TGTGCCAGCAGCTTACGGGGGAAGATCGAGCAGTACTTC
TRBV10-3	-	TRBJ2-3	TRBD1	CAISGGQGKRPDTQYF	TGTGCCATCAGCGGGGGACAGGGTAAGAGGCCAGATACGCAGTATTTT
TRBV29-1	-	TRBJ2-3	TRBD1	CSVEKQGSADTQYF	TGCAGCGTTGAGAAACAGGGGAGCGCAGATACGCAGTATTTT
TRBV27	-	TRBJ1-6	-	CASSLGQTRSSYNSPLHF	TGTGCCAGCAGTCTAGGGCAGACAAGGAGCTCCTATAATTCACCCCTCCACTTT
TRBV15	-	TRBJ1-6	-	CATSRVRGVRSPLHF	TGTGCCACCAGCAGAGTTCGGGGAGTGAGGTCACCCCTCCACTTT
TRBV2	-	TRBJ2-5	-	CASKGTFVETQYF	TGTGCCAGCAAAGGAACATTCGTCGAGACCCAGTACTTC
TRBV10-1	few	TRBJ1-3	TRBD1	CASGDRVGNTIYF	TGCGCCAGCGGAGACAGGGTTGGAAACACCATATATTTT
TRBV6-2/TRBV6-3	-	TRBJ2-5	-	CASSYSIVSVETQYF	TGTGCCAGCAGTTACTCGATAGTTAGCGTGGAGACCCAGTACTTC
TRBV11-2	-	TRBJ1-6	-	CASSLRSGGSPLHF	TGTGCCAGCAGCTTGCGATCGGGGGGTTCACCCCTCCACTTT
TRBV7-8	-	TRBJ1-5	-	CASSLGGVLNQPQHF	TGTGCCAGCAGCTTAGGTGGGGTCCTCAATCAGCCCCAGCATTTT
TRBV25-1	-	TRBJ1-6	-	CASRDYHRGHQSPLHF	TGTGCCAGCAGAGACTACCATAGGGGACACCAATCACCCCTCCACTTT
TRBV5-1	-	TRBJ2-7	-	CASSPGTLSYEQYF	TGCGCCAGCAGCCCCGGGACACTTTCCTACGAGCAGTACTTC
TRBV5-1	-	TRBJ2-3	TRBD2	CASSFSLAGASTDTQYF	TGCGCCAGCAGCTTCTCACTAGCGGGGGCAAGCACAGATACGCAGTATTTT
TRBV9	-	TRBJ1-2	-	CASSSGVEGYTF	TGTGCCAGCAGCTCAGGCGTGGAGGGCTACACCTTC
TRBV28	medium-sized	TRBJ1-1	-	CASSLGTEAFF	TGTGCCAGCAGTTTAGGTACTGAAGCTTTCTTT
TRBV2	-	TRBJ2-1	-	CASNRDPYNEQFF	TGTGCCAGCAACAGGGACCCCTACAATGAGCAGTTCTTC
TRBV27	-	TRBJ1-5	-	CASSPRAQTAGNQPQHF	TGTGCCAGCAGTCCCCGGGCCCAAACGGCGGGCAATCAGCCCCAGCATTTT
TRBV27	-	TRBJ1-1	TRBD1	CASAGTGYTEAFF	TGTGCCAGCGCCGGGACAGGGTACACTGAAGCTTTCTTT
TRBV2	-	TRBJ1-5	TRBD1	CASSETGAAQPQHF	TGTGCCAGCAGTGAAACAGGGGCGGCTCAGCCCCAGCATTTT
TRBV5-1	-	TRBJ2-3	-	CASSFGQFLTDTQYF	TGCGCCAGCAGTTTCGGACAGTTCCTCACAGATACGCAGTATTTT
TRBV28	once	TRBJ1-6	-	CASSFMDGYNSPLHF	TGTGCCAGCAGTTTCATGGACGGGTATAATTCACCCCTCCACTTT
TRBV11-3	many	TRBJ1-1	-	CASSRGGTNTEAFF	TGTGCCAGCAGCCGCGGGGGGACGAACACTGAAGCTTTCTTT
TRBV7-9	-	TRBJ1-3	-	CASSLDRWGLSSGNTIYF	TGTGCCAGCAGCTTAGACCGATGGGGCCTCAGCTCTGGAAACACCATATATTTT